This section outlines one T cell receptor beta chain sequence together with its context. Its antigen is not known. Trimming pared 5 bases from V and 3 bases from J, leaving 14 bases between. CDR1 is LNHDA and CDR2 is SQIVND in the germline V gene (reference sequence). The CDR3 is 15 residues long. The entry originates in a study of T cell responses to AZD1222 COVID-19 vaccine. Study as a whole: The analysis combined second doses at about 4 or about 12 weeks. Findings and caveats of the study: Spike-specific TCR breadth and depth were elevated following two AZD1222 doses.

Method: immunoSEQ multiplex PCR; TCRdb's copy keeps in-frame clones and lacks some. The sample consists of approximately 170,000 clones, approximately 93% of them appearing once. The rearrangement links TRBV19 to TRBJ1-5; D call uncertain. The clonotype originates from an adult in good health. Sequenced material: peripheral blood, taken on day 0 of AZD1222 vaccination. CDR3 coding DNA: TGTGCCAGTAGTGGGCTTGACGGGCTCAATCAGCCCCAGCATTTT. Its translation is CASSGLDGLNQPQHF. Combining the CDR3 with reference TRBV19 and TRBJ1-5 gives the whole variable domain DGGITQSPKYLFRKEGQNVTLSCEQNLNHDAMYWYRQDPGQGLRLIYYSQIVNDFQKGDIAEGYSVSREKKESFPLTVTSAQKNPTAFYLCASSGLDGLNQPQHFGDGTRLSIL.